This T cell receptor (beta chain) was captured in a study of blood T cell repertoires in COVID-19. Germline V gives CDR1 LGHDT, CDR2 YNNKEL (reference sequence). The V gene lost 2 bases and the J gene lost 3 bases, with 11 bases spanning the gap. This CDR3 contains 15 residues. Per the original data handling: Amplification of reference gene primers was used by the study to estimate nucleated cell counts. The repertoire was sequenced with immunoSEQ multiplex PCR; TCRdb's copy has only in-frame clones and lacks some. That table supplies the V and J calls and clone size; D and trimming were determined from the DNA. The sample shows 150,000 to 200,000 clones, around 80% of them seen only once. The age range of participants was about 18 to 95 years, with residence in about two dozen US areas. Symptom resolution, clearance, or two negative PCRs marked the recovered donors of Cohort 3.

The receptor comes from a woman aged 55-70 years who had recovered from COVID-19. Specimen: PBMCs or T cells enriched from blood (not recorded which). The chain carries TRBV3-1 (or the pseudogene TRBV3-2) and TRBJ1-5; possible D gene TRBD1, 5 bases. Here the CDR3 DNA reads TGTGCCAGCAGCCAATTTTCAGGGCCCAATCAGCCCCAGCATTTT. Translating it yields CASSQFSGPNQPQHF.